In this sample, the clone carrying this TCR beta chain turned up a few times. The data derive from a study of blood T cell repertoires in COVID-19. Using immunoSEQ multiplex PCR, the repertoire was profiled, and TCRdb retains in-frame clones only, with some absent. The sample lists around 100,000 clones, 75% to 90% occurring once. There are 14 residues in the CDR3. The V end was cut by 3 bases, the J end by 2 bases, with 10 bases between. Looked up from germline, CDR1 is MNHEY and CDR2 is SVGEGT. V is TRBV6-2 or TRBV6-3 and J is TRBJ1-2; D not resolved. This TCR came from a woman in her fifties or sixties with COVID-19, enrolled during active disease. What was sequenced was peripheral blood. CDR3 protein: CASSYTPVNYGYTF. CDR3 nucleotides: TGTGCCAGCAGTTATACCCCGGTGAACTATGGCTACACCTTC.